This T cell receptor (beta chain) was sequenced for a study of shared clonotypes between healthy human individuals. For the study at large: Aged between 18 and 49, the donors were two women and three men. CD8 memory received one plate per donor, CD8 naive two, CD4 memory three and CD4 naive three.

The assay was immunoSEQ multiplex PCR, and TCRdb's table has in-frame clones only and misses some. The profile shows nearly 1 million clones, around 80% of them singletons. Germline V lookup: CDR1 LGHNA, CDR2 YSLEER. V was trimmed by 2 bases and J by 4 bases, leaving 13 bases between them. The CDR3 has 15 residues. The receptor was isolated from a man aged 18 to 30 in good health. J is TRBJ2-3 and V is TRBV4-3; a possible D gene is TRBD1 (5 bases). Source material: memory CD4+ T cells sorted from blood. The subset is: CD45RA-negative fraction. CDR3 nucleotide sequence: TGCGCCAGCAGCCAACAAAATCTAGGGGCAGATACGCAGTATTTT. Amino acid sequence: CASSQQNLGADTQYF.